Listed below are T cell receptor beta chains from one sample, sequenced in a study of neurological immune-mediated disorders. TCRdb itself ran the 5' RACE reads through MiXCR, one entry per CDR3 protein. The data show tens of thousands of distinct CDR3 sequences, 3% to 4.5% seen once. Sequencing input: PBMCs. These TCRs come from a man in his sixties with multiple sclerosis. CDR3s include the opening cysteine and the closing phenylalanine or tryptophan.

TRBV7-2	TRBJ2-2	CASSFGLGNTGELFF
TRBV20-1	TRBJ1-1	CSAVPNTEAFF
TRBV6-6	TRBJ1-6	CASSYSARGSTLNF
TRBV5-5	TRBJ2-1	CASSSGLAGVYNEQFF
TRBV5-1	TRBJ2-1	CASSLAGLNEQFF
TRBV20-1	TRBJ2-3	CSAPRLLTSTDTQYF
TRBV5-1	TRBJ1-1	CASSLTGANTEAFF
TRBV5-1	TRBJ1-6	CASSLDATSFDSPLHF
TRBV28	TRBJ2-2	CASSLMQGQTGELFF
TRBV20-1	TRBJ2-1	CSAATRRDEQFF
TRBV20-1	TRBJ2-5	CSASSTRKETQYF
TRBV5-6	TRBJ1-5	CASSTTGAIQPQHF
TRBV15	TRBJ1-5	CATSRRDTNNQPQHF
TRBV10-3	TRBJ1-5	CAISTTGVTSNKTQNF
TRBV9	TRBJ1-3	CASSLGRTSGNTIYF
TRBV6-5	TRBJ2-7	CASSYHRGKYEQYF
TRBV7-9	TRBJ1-2	CASSLAGSVLYGYTF
TRBV20-1	TRBJ2-1	CSARVRAFYNEQFF
TRBV5-1	TRBJ2-4	CASSLSGTVENIQYF
TRBV7-6	TRBJ2-3	CASSLVVASSTDTQYF
TRBV7-6	TRBJ2-5	CASSSRDRETQYF
TRBV5-5	TRBJ1-1	CASSLRTVNTEAFF
TRBV12-3/TRBV12-4	TRBJ2-5	CASSFLTGGMRETQYF
TRBV15	TRBJ1-5	CATSLWLERPQHF
TRBV29-1	TRBJ2-5	CSVREAQETQYF
TRBV20-1	TRBJ1-6	CSAETAGTSPLHF
TRBV14	TRBJ2-3	CASSPAGQGWADTQYF
TRBV12-3/TRBV12-4	TRBJ1-2	CASSFARGLDGYTF
TRBV9	TRBJ2-5	CASSVEGLAGVLQETQYF
TRBV20-1	TRBJ2-1	CSAVTRGSYNEQFF
TRBV7-8	TRBJ2-3	CASSLARVGFTDTQYF
TRBV21-1	TRBJ1-5	CASSKRGERAHSNQPQHF
TRBV7-6	TRBJ2-3	CASSLATGSDTQYF
TRBV5-5	TRBJ2-3	CASSLVGGGSTDTQYF